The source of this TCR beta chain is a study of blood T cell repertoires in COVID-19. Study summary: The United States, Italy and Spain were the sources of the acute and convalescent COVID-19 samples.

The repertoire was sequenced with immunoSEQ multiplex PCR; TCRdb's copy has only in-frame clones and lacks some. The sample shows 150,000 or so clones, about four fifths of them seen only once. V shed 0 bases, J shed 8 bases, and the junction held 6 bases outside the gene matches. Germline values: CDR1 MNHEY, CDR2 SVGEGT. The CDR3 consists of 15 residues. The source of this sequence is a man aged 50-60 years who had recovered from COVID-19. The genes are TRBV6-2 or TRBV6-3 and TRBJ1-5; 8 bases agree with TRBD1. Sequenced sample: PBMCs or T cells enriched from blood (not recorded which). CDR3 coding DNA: TGTGCCAGCAGTTACTCGTCAGGGGGCTTTGAGCCCCAGCATTTT. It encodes CASSYSSGGFEPQHF.